This T cell receptor beta chain is drawn from a study of neurological immune-mediated disorders (dated by TCRdb to about 2019). As for the study more broadly: Peripheral blood TCR-beta repertoires from HTLV-I-associated myelopathy (HAM/TSP) patients, multiple sclerosis patients and healthy controls were compared by UMI-based sequencing. The cohort included 60 to 75 subjects: approximately 14 with HAM/TSP, approximately 35 with multiple sclerosis, and 20 healthy controls. Technical triplicate libraries were sequenced so that the variability in frequency of each individual clone could be precisely calculated. The roughly 100 TCR-beta libraries covered PBMC samples along with longitudinal samples, technical triplicates, and paired sorted CD4+ and CD8+ T-cell subsets.

About this clonotype: No cognate antigen has been identified for it. No base-level quality is on record; no much larger clone is a single base apart.

Results and caveats for the whole study, not just this receptor: The highest TCR clonal expansion was observed in HAM/TSP patients, whereas the lowest was observed in MS patients, even when compared with healthy controls. Expanded clones from different subjects shared no identical CDR3 amino acid sequences, which suggests that TCR-beta repertoires were private in all groups.

cDNA was synthesized by template-switch 5'RACE using a primer carrying a 10-nucleotide random unique molecular identifier by which each TCR transcript was tagged. Over 180 million TCR-beta sequences, covering 15-18 subjects, were produced in each sequencing run. The RNeasy kit was used to extract total RNA. The KAPA Real-time Library Amplification kit was used to amplify TCR-beta VDJ regions with primers targeting the TCR constant region and the 5'RACE anchor. Sample indexes and Illumina adaptors were added in a first PCR, after which library yield was increased in a second PCR. After Ampure bead purification, the TCR product of roughly 650 bp was size-selected on a 2% E-gel SizeSelection system. Before pooling, libraries had their quality checked on a Bioanalyzer, their concentration measured with Qubit, and their quantity determined with the Kapa Library Quantification kit. An Illumina HiSeq 2500 was used to sequence the libraries paired-end at 2 x 150 bp. To increase sequence diversity, about 25-31% phiX was spiked into each library pool. The published analysis was carried out like this. Quality-filtered reads were processed with the UMI-based MiGEC pipeline, and over 85% of raw TCR sequences were removed by the MiGEC pipeline during error correction. IMGT germline references were used for aligning VDJ genes, and each clonotype was defined as a unique CDR3 amino acid sequence together with its V-J genes. Clonal expansion, Shannon diversity, and CDR3 relatedness (CalcPairwiseDistances, ClusterSamples) were evaluated with VDJtools, and phylogenetic trees were built with CLCbio workbench. Expanded clones were defined as having at least 8 unique UMIs, based on coefficient-of-variation modelling across technical triplicates. TCRdb ran its own pipeline on the public reads, namely fastp trimming at Q25 and MiXCR clone calling, and kept in-frame beta chains. Each CDR3 protein gets just one entry, which takes the most common genes and DNA from the rows behind it. The V and J calls reflect TCRdb's pipeline rather than the authors' work. This sample comprises 45,000 or so distinct CDR3 sequences, roughly 21% of them detected only once. Roughly 4.7% of the sample rests with the top ten.

V lost 2 bases and J lost 7 bases; the stretch between them is 14 bases long. Taken from cysteine to phenylalanine, the CDR3 has 13 residues. Only the CDR3 DNA is retained, 39 bases long and in frame from the first base. In the germline V gene, CDR1 corresponds to SQVTM and CDR2 to ANQGSEA. Per the publication, the time point label means: technical triplicate 3. Libraries from unsorted PBMCs were made from 2 million PBMCs kept in RNAlater at -80 degrees C until RNA extraction. Peripheral blood underwent Ficoll-Hypaque density gradient centrifugation to isolate PBMCs, which were then cryopreserved in liquid nitrogen.

The chain is assembled from TRBV29-1 and TRBJ1-1, with the identity of the D gene unclear. Specimen: PBMCs. This TCR derives from a man aged 60-69 years with HTLV-1-associated myelopathy (HAM/TSP). The DNA sequence is as follows: TGCAGCGTTGAAAACGATCTACAGTATGAAGCTTTCTTT. It translates as CSVENDLQYEAFF.